This note documents a single T cell receptor beta chain sequence. Profiled with immunoSEQ multiplex PCR; TCRdb holds only in-frame clones, not every one. The sample has about 49,000 clones; about 91% are singletons. The sample is drawn from a study of T cell changes during pregnancy in multiple sclerosis. Germline values: CDR1 MNHNS, CDR2 SASEGT. The CDR3 totals 15 residues. The ends were cut back, 2 bases at V and 8 bases at J, with 18 bases in the middle. This TCR came from a female donor with multiple sclerosis, enrolled in a pregnancy study. V and J are TRBV6-1 and TRBJ1-2; D is unclear. The material was peripheral blood, obtained after pregnancy. The CDR3 DNA reads as TGTGCCAGCAGTGAACGATTCGAGTTTAGGAGCGGCTACACCTTC. Protein product: CASSERFEFRSGYTF.